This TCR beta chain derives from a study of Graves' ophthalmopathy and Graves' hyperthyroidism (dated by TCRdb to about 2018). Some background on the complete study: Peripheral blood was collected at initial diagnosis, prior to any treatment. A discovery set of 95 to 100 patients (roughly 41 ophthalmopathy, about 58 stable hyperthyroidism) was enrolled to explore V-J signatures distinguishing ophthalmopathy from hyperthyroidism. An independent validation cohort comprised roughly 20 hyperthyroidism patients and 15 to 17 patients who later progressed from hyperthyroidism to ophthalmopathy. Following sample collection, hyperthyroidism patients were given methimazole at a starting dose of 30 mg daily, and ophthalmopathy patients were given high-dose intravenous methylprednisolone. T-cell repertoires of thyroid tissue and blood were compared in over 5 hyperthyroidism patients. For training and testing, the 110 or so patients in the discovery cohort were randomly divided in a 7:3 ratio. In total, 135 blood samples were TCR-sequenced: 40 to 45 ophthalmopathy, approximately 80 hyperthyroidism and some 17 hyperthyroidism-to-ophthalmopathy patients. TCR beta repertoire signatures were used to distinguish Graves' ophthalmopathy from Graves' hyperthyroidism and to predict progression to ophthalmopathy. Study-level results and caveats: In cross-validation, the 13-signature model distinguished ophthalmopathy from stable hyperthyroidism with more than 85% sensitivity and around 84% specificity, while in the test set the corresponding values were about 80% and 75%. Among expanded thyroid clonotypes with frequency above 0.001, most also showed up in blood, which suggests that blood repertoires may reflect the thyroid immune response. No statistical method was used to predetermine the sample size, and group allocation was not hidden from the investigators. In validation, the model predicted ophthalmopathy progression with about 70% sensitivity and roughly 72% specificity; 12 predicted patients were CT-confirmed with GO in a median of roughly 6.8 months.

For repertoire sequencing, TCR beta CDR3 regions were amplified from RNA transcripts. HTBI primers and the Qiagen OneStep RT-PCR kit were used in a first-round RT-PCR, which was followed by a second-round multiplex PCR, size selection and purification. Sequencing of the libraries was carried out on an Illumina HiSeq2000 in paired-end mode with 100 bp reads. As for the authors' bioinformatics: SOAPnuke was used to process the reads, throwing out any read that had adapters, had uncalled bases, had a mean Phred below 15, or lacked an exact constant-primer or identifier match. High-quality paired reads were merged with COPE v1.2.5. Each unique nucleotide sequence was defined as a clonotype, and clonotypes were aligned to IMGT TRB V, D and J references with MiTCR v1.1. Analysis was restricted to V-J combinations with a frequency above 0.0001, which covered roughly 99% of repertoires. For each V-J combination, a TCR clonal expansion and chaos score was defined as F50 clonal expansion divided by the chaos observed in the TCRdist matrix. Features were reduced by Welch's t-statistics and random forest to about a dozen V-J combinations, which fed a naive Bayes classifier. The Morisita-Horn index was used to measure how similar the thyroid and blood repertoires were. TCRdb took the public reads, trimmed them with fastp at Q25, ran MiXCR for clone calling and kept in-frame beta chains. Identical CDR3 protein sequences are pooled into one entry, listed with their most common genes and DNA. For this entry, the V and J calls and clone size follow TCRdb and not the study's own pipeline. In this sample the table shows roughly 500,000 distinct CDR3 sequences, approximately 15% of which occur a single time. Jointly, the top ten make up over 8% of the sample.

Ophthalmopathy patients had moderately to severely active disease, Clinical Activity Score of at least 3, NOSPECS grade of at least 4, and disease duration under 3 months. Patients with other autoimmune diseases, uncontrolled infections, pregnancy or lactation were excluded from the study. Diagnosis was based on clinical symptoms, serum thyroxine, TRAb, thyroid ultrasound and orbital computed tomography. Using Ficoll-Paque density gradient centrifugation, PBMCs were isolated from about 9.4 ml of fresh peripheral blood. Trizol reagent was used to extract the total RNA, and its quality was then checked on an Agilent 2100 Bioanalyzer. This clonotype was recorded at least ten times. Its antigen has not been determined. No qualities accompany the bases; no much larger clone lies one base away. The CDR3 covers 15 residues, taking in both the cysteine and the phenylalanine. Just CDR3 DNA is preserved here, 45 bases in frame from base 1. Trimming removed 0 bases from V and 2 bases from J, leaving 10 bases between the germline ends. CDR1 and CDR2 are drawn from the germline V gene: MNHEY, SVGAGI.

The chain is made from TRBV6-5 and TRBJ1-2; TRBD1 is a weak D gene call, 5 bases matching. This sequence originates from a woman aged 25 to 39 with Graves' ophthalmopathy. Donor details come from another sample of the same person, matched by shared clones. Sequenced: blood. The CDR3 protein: CASSYSQGMNYGYTF. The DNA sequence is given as TGTGCCAGCAGTTACTCTCAGGGTATGAACTATGGCTACACCTTC.